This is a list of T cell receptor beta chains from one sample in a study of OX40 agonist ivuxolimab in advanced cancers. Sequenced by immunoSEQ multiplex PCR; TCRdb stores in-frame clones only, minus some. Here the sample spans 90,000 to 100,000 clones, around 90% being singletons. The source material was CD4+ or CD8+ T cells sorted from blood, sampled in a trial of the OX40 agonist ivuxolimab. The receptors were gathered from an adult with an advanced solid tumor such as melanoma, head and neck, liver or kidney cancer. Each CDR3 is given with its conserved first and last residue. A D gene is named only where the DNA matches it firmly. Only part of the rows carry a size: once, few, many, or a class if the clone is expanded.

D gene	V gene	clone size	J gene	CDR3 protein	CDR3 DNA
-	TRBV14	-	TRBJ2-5	CASSPFILGNQETQYF	TGTGCCAGCAGCCCTTTTATCCTCGGGAACCAAGAGACCCAGTACTTC
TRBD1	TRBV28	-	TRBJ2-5	CASSLWAGGETQYF	TGTGCCAGCAGTTTATGGGCAGGGGGAGAGACCCAGTACTTC
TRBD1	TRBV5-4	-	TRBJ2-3	CASSETHAGGTQYF	TGTGCCAGCAGCGAGACCCACGCAGGGGGTACGCAGTATTTT
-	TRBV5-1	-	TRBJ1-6	CASSLPSDNSPLHF	TGCGCCAGCAGCTTGCCCAGTGACAATTCACCCCTCCACTTT
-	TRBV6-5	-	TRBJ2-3	CASSFSTDTQYF	TGTGCCAGCAGTTTCAGCACAGATACGCAGTATTTT
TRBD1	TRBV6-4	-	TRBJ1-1	CASSVDRGTEAFF	TGTGCCAGCAGTGTTGACAGGGGGACTGAAGCTTTCTTT
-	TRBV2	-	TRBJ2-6	CASSEALAGANSGANVLTF	TGTGCCAGCAGTGAAGCGCTGGCAGGGGCGAACTCTGGGGCCAACGTCCTGACTTTC
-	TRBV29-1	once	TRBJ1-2	CSAIGTATNYGYTF	TGCAGCGCCATCGGGACGGCAACTAACTATGGCTACACCTTC
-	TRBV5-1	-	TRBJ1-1	CASSLATDTPLTFF	TGCGCCAGCAGCTTGGCCACGGACACTCCTTTAACTTTCTTT
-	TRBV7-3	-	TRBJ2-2	CASSLGQNTGELFF	TGTGCCAGCAGCCTCGGACAAAACACCGGGGAGCTGTTTTTT
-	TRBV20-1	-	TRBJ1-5	CSALVGAQHF	TGCAGTGCCCTAGTGGGGGCCCAGCATTTT